These T cell receptor beta chains were read from a single sample in a study of regulatory and conventional T cells in RAG deficiency. Assay used: immunoSEQ multiplex PCR; TCRdb lists only in-frame clones, some missing. The table includes fewer than 35,000 clones, 75% to 90% detected once. This sample was also put to use in a study of regulatory T cells.

Sample: CD8+ T cells sorted from blood. These receptors all stem from a human donor in good health. The CDR3 runs from the conserved cysteine through the conserved F or W. Fields, in order: CDR3 length, V gene, J gene, D gene, clone size, CDR3 protein, CDR3 DNA. D genes are given only for firm matches. Only part of the rows carry a size: once, few, many, or a class if the clone is expanded.

>12|TRBV6-6|TRBJ2-1|TRBD1|-
CATTTGGSEQFF
TGTGCCACCACCACAGGGGGTAGTGAGCAGTTCTTC
>13|TRBV5-6|TRBJ1-2|-|-
CASSLSGLDGYTF
TGTGCCAGCAGCTTGTCAGGGTTGGATGGCTACACCTTC
>12|TRBV5-1|TRBJ2-5|-|-
CASSLAQETQYF
TGCGCCAGCAGCTTGGCACAAGAGACCCAGTACTTC
>15|TRBV11-3|TRBJ2-2|-|-
CASTPGTANTGELFF
TGTGCCAGCACACCCGGGACGGCAAACACCGGGGAGCTGTTTTTT
>14|TRBV4-2|TRBJ2-1|-|-
CASSQELEDNEQFF
TGTGCCAGCAGCCAAGAGTTGGAGGACAATGAGCAGTTCTTC
>12|TRBV2|TRBJ1-5|-|-
CASRAGNQPQHF
TGTGCCAGCAGGGCTGGCAATCAGCCCCAGCATTTT
>18|TRBV28|TRBJ2-7|TRBD1|-
CASSLNSYWDRDSYEQYF
TGTGCCAGCAGTTTAAACTCTTACTGGGACAGAGATTCCTACGAGCAGTACTTC
>14|TRBV6-5|TRBJ1-5|-|-
CASSLGLSNQPQHF
TGTGCCAGCAGTCTTGGGTTGAGCAATCAGCCCCAGCATTTT
>16|TRBV4-1|TRBJ2-1|-|-
CASSQESRPPYNEQFF
TGCGCCAGCAGCCAAGAATCACGGCCCCCCTACAATGAGCAGTTCTTC
>14|TRBV6-1|TRBJ2-7|TRBD2|-
CASSPGTSGYEQYF
TGTGCCAGCAGTCCCGGGACTAGCGGCTACGAGCAGTACTTC
>17|TRBV5-8|TRBJ2-5|TRBD1|-
CASSLTGGSSGGETQYF
TGTGCCAGCAGCTTGACAGGGGGCAGCTCCGGTGGAGAGACCCAGTACTTC
>15|TRBV27|TRBJ2-6|-|-
CASSFSGSGANVLTF
TGTGCCAGCAGTTTCTCAGGCTCTGGGGCCAACGTCCTGACTTTC
>15|TRBV5-5|TRBJ1-5|-|-
CASSPGTLSNQPQHF
TGTGCCAGCAGCCCGGGGACACTTAGCAATCAGCCCCAGCATTTT
>17|TRBV28|TRBJ1-4|-|-
CASSLTLEGSTNEKLFF
TGTGCCAGCAGCTTGACACTCGAGGGGTCAACTAATGAAAAACTGTTTTTT
>15|TRBV13|TRBJ2-7|TRBD1|-
CASSLEQGANYEQYF
TGTGCCAGCAGCTTAGAGCAGGGGGCGAACTACGAGCAGTACTTC
>12|TRBV19|TRBJ2-7|-|few
CASTSEKREQYF
TGTGCCAGTACCTCGGAGAAACGCGAGCAGTACTTC
>16|TRBV25-1|TRBJ2-6|TRBD1|-
CASMGTEVSGANVLTF
TGTGCCAGCATGGGGACAGAAGTCTCTGGGGCCAACGTCCTGACTTTC
>16|TRBV15|TRBJ1-1|TRBD1|once
CATSRGRDRGDTEAFF
TGTGCCACCAGCAGAGGACGGGACAGGGGAGATACTGAAGCTTTCTTT
>16|TRBV16|TRBJ1-1|-|-
CASSQTRAGANTEAFF
TGTGCCAGCAGCCAAACCCGGGCAGGGGCGAACACTGAAGCTTTCTTT
>16|TRBV10-3|TRBJ2-1|TRBD2|-
CAISSSGGRTYNEQFF
TGTGCCATCAGCTCTAGCGGGGGGCGAACCTACAATGAGCAGTTCTTC
>16|TRBV7-6|TRBJ1-5|-|-
CASSLAGPRGNQPQHF
TGTGCCAGCAGCTTAGCGGGACCGAGAGGCAATCAGCCCCAGCATTTT
>13|TRBV10-3|TRBJ2-7|TRBD1|-
CAIMPGQGHEQYF
TGTGCCATCATGCCGGGACAGGGGCACGAGCAGTACTTC
>13|TRBV7-9|TRBJ2-1|-|-
CASSFLSRYEQFF
TGTGCCAGCAGCTTCTTGTCGAGGTATGAGCAGTTCTTC
>14|TRBV13|TRBJ1-1|TRBD1|-
CASSLGQGQTEAFF
TGTGCCAGCAGCTTGGGACAGGGACAGACTGAAGCTTTCTTT
>13|TRBV6-5|TRBJ2-5|-|-
CASSSGGEETQYF
TGTGCCAGCAGCTCCGGGGGTGAAGAGACCCAGTACTTC
>15|TRBV19|TRBJ1-4|-|-
CASSIQPGIGEKLFF
TGTGCCAGTAGTATCCAGCCCGGTATTGGTGAAAAACTGTTTTTT
>13|TRBV6-1|TRBJ1-1|TRBD1|-
CASLGTGVTEAFF
TGTGCCAGCTTAGGGACAGGGGTCACTGAAGCTTTCTTT
>16|TRBV27|TRBJ2-1|-|-
CASSSSTASSYNEQFF
-
>13|TRBV10-2|TRBJ1-2|-|-
CASSDSARNGYTF
TGCGCCAGCAGTGATTCAGCACGGAATGGCTACACCTTC